The 19 T cell receptor beta chains below were found in one sample sequenced in a study of T cell repertoires in cytomegalovirus infection. For these receptors, no antigen is known. TCRdb fed the reads into MiXCR, producing one record per CDR3 protein. The data contain some 920,000 distinct CDR3 sequences, approximately 31% of them singletons. The material was cultured CD8+ T cells from PBMCs, obtained from culture after CMV antigen stimulation. The receptor set was obtained from a human donor in good health (CMV status not recorded). Some clones in this sample may be carry-over from other donors' samples.

This clonotype was counted at least ten times. CDR3 loop: CASTKRDRGVDEQFF. CDR3 DNA: TGTGCCAGCACCAAGAGGGACAGGGGGGTAGATGAGCAGTTCTTC. The chain combines TRBV7-2 with TRBJ2-1; 11 bases agree with TRBD1. CDR3 length: 15 residues. Germline V gene sequence: CDR1 SGHTA, CDR2 FQGNSA. J was trimmed by 8 bases and V by 7 bases; bases with no gene match: 10.

This sequence joins TRBV7-4 and TRBJ1-5; D remains unclear. The germline V gene encodes CDR1 SGHVT and CDR2 SQSDAQ. The CDR3 is made up of 11 amino acids. The V end lost 1 base, the J end lost 12 bases, and 7 bases lay between the germline ends. Written as DNA, the CDR3 is TGTGCCAGCAGCTTAGGTCCAGTCCAGCATTTT. The encoded protein is CASSLGPVQHF. Variable domain in full (rest from reference TRBV7-4 and TRBJ1-5): GAGVSQSPRYKVAKRGRDVALRCDSISGHVTLYWYRQTLGQGSEVLTYSQSDAQRDKSGRPSGRFSAERPERSVSTLKIQRTEQGDSAVYLCASSLGPVQHFGDGTRLSIL.

The chain employs TRBV5-6 and TRBJ1-2; D uncertain. There are 15 residues in the CDR3. Germline loops: CDR1 SGHDT, CDR2 YYEEEE. The V end was cut by 4 bases, the J end by 4 bases, with 17 bases between. The CDR3: CASSPPAEEFYGYTF. CDR3 nucleotide sequence: TGTGCCAGCAGCCCCCCCGCGGAGGAGTTCTATGGCTACACCTTC.

The rearrangement joins TRBV7-9 to TRBJ1-5, with 8 bases aligning to TRBD1. The CDR3 runs to 15 residues. Germline V gene lookup returns CDR1 SEHNR and CDR2 FQNEAQ (reference sequence). V was pared by 4 bases and J by 4 bases, with 6 bases of the junction left unmatched. CDR3 sequence (DNA): TGTGCCAGCAGCTCGGGACAGGTTACTAATCAGCCCCAGCATTTT. Translating it yields CASSSGQVTNQPQHF.

The chain is built from TRBV14 and TRBJ1-6, with a tentative D call TRBD1 (5 bases). CDR3 length: 22 amino acids. Germline CDR1 SGHDN, CDR2 FVKESK. V gave up 0 bases and J gave up 0 bases, with 24 bases separating them. CDR3 coding DNA: TGTGCCAGCAGCCAAGATCTGGGGACCCGGAGACAAACAAGCTCCTATAATTCACCCCTCCACTTT. Protein sequence: CASSQDLGTRRQTSSYNSPLHF.

The V call is TRBV27, the J call TRBJ2-3; 8 positions match TRBD2. The CDR3 is made up of 16 amino acids. The V segment lost 1 base and the J segment 11 bases; nucleotides outside the gene matches: 14. Looked up from germline, CDR1 is MNHEY and CDR2 is SMNVEV (reference sequence). CDR3 DNA: TGTGCCAGCAGTTTATACGCGGGGGGCCCCGCAGGGATGCAGTATTTT. This translates into CASSLYAGGPAGMQYF.

In this sample, this clonotype turned up many times. This chain links TRBV7-8 with TRBJ1-4; TRBD1 agrees at 7 bases. Trimming took 5 bases from V and 10 from J; bases not matched to a gene: 34. The CDR3 runs to 22 residues. In germline, CDR1 is SGHVS, CDR2 FQNEAQ. In nucleotides, the CDR3 is TGTGCCAGCAGCCAGAGGGGACTCGACGAGTTGAGGATATTGGGACAGAACGGAAAACTGTTTTTT. This translates into CASSQRGLDELRILGQNGKLFF.

This clonotype showed up just a few times. J is TRBJ2-2 and V is TRBV6-5; possible D gene TRBD1, 5 bases. Trimming removed 4 bases from V and 5 bases from J, with 14 bases in between. CDR3 length equals 15 residues. Looked up from germline, CDR1 is MNHEY and CDR2 is SVGAGI. This chain's CDR3 is CASSSSGLVTGELFF. The CDR3 DNA follows: TGTGCCAGCAGTTCCTCAGGGTTGGTGACCGGGGAGCTGTTTTTT.

With respect to this clonotype: A much larger clone lies a single base off, so this may be a read error. The rearrangement links TRBV7-2 to TRBJ2-2; D remains unclear. CDR3 size: 13 residues. CDR1 is SGHTA and CDR2 is FQGNSA in the germline V gene. The CDR3 protein is CANSLELTGELFF. CDR3 DNA sequence: TGTGCCAACAGCTTAGAGCTCACCGGGGAGCTGTTTTTT. The whole variable domain, remainder taken from reference TRBV7-2 and TRBJ2-2, is GAGVSQSPSNKVTEKGKDVELRCDPISGHTALYWYRQSLGQGLEFLIYFQGNSAPDKSGLPSDRFSAERTGGSVSTLTIQRTQQEDSAVYLCANSLELTGELFFGEGSRLTVL.

This clonotype was recorded a few times. V gene TRBV5-6 combines with J gene TRBJ1-2; no reliable D call. V gave up 0 bases and J gave up 2 bases, with 11 bases separating them. Germline V lookup: CDR1 SGHDT, CDR2 YYEEEE. The CDR3 runs to 15 residues. The CDR3 spells CASSLDSTANYGYTF. The CDR3 nucleotides read TGTGCCAGCAGCTTGGATTCGACGGCGAACTATGGCTACACCTTC.

This clonotype was counted a single time. This rearrangement joins TRBV6-1 to TRBJ2-7, with D possibly TRBD2 on 5 matching bases. Looked up from germline, CDR1 is MNHNS and CDR2 is SASEGT. The ends were cut back, 8 bases at V and 5 bases at J, with 22 bases in the middle. This CDR3 is built from 15 residues. The CDR3 nucleotides read TGTGCCAGCCGTTGGGGAGCCTGGGCGCCGAACGAGCAGTACTTC. Protein product: CASRWGAWAPNEQYF.

The CDR3 region is CASSLSSGIFTDTQYF. Written as DNA, the CDR3 is TGCGCCAGCAGCTTGTCTAGCGGGATATTCACAGATACGCAGTATTTT. This chain joins TRBV5-1 and TRBJ2-3; 9 nucleotides agree with TRBD2. The CDR3 totals 16 residues. CDR1 is SGHRS, CDR2 YFSETQ, per germline. After removal of 1 base from V and 2 bases from J, the junction contained 5 bases not matched to a gene.

The CDR3 nucleotides are TGTGCCAGCAGTTTCCTCCAGGGGTTCTATGGCTACACCTTC. Encoded protein: CASSFLQGFYGYTF. V is TRBV27 and J is TRBJ1-2; tentative D call: TRBD1 (6 bases). This CDR3 is built from 14 residues. Germline-derived CDR1 and CDR2 are MNHEY and SMNVEV (reference sequence). V was shortened by 3 bases and J by 4 bases, with 12 bases between the two germline ends.

A few counts support this clonotype. The V call is TRBV7-2, the J call TRBJ2-2; 10 bases agree with TRBD2. The CDR3 sequence is 15 residues long. The trim removed 6 bases at V and 7 bases at J, leaving 8 bases unmatched. CDR1 is SGHTA, CDR2 FQGNSA, per germline. Here the CDR3 reads CASSPSGGVNGELFF. The CDR3 DNA follows: TGTGCCAGCAGTCCGAGCGGGGGGGTTAACGGGGAGCTGTTTTTT.

This rearrangement joins TRBV7-8 to TRBJ1-1; TRBD1 matches at 11 bases. Germline assignment: CDR1 SGHVS and CDR2 FQNEAQ. The CDR3 contains 15 residues. With 5 bases clipped from V and 3 bases from J, the junction kept 5 bases outside the gene matches. The CDR3 loop is CASSLPGQGDTEAFF. In DNA, the CDR3 is TGTGCCAGCAGCCTTCCGGGACAGGGGGACACTGAAGCTTTCTTT.

This clonotype was observed a handful of times. CDR3 nucleotides: TGTGCCACCAGACTTAACTCAGGGGGAAGGTATGAGCAGTTCTTC. It yields the protein CATRLNSGGRYEQFF. The chain carries TRBV15 and TRBJ2-1; 7 bases are a match to TRBD1. This CDR3 has 15 residues. Trimming removed 6 bases from V and 8 bases from J; junction bases left unmatched: 13. Germline V gives CDR1 LNHNV, CDR2 YYDKDF (reference sequence).

The chain joins TRBV18 to TRBJ2-1, with D possibly called TRBD1 or TRBD2 (6 bases each). V was cut by 2 bases and J by 2 bases, with 10 bases left in between. The CDR3 is made up of 15 amino acids. Germline CDR1 and CDR2: KGHSH and LQKENI. CDR3 loop: CASSPEGGAYNEQFF. CDR3 nucleotide sequence: TGTGCCAGCTCACCAGAGGGGGGTGCCTACAATGAGCAGTTCTTC.

This clonotype was counted at least ten times. J is TRBJ2-2 and V is TRBV7-8; a weak D match, TRBD1 (5 bases). Per the germline V gene, CDR1 is SGHVS and CDR2 is FQNEAQ. The CDR3 sequence is 14 residues long. Trimming took off 7 bases at V and 2 bases at J, with 11 bases between the two ends. In nucleotides, the CDR3 is TGTGCCAGCACCCCGACAGCCAACACCGGGGAGCTGTTTTTT. It translates to CASTPTANTGELFF.

V and J are TRBV6-2 or TRBV6-3 and TRBJ1-6; D is undetermined. The germline V gene has CDR1 MNHEY and CDR2 SVGEGT. The V end was cut by 0 bases, the J end by 10 bases, with 7 bases between. This CDR3 contains 13 residues. The chain's CDR3 is CASSYSQGSPLHF. For the CDR3, the DNA is TGTGCCAGCAGTTACTCGCAAGGGTCACCCCTCCACTTT.